This TCR beta chain was observed in a study of vaccination and CD4 T cells after COVID-19. Study context: Post-vaccine sampling followed dose two by a median about 70 days (range 14 to 241). Overall study results and limits: Data came from relatively few convalescent patients and lacked early post-infection timepoints.

Turning to this clonotype: Its cognate antigen is unknown.

The sample's treatment: approximately 10-day PBMC culture with coronavirus spike peptide pools or control peptides (ViraFEST assay). It was with roughly 9.7 IU/ml IL-2 and approximately 9.7 ug/ml peptide pools that 1.5 million to 2.5 million PBMCs per well were cultured. Sequenced with the Oncomine TCR Beta short-read assay was DNA taken from cultured CD4+ T cells. Each CDR3 protein gets one entry after TCRdb re-called the PCR reads with MiXCR. This table has 13,000 or so distinct CDR3 sequences, about 51% appearing once. V shed 5 bases, J shed 7 bases, and the junction held 16 bases outside the gene matches. From germline, CDR1 is SGHNT and CDR2 YENEEA. The CDR3 has 17 residues.

The receptor's source is a human donor who had recovered from COVID-19. The V call is TRBV11-3, the J call TRBJ2-1, with 8 bases identical to TRBD2. Material: CD4+ T cells from blood, cultured in vitro. CDR3 in DNA: TGTGCCAGCAGCCACCGGGGGGGACAACATATTAGAAATGAGCAGTTCTTC. Translating it yields CASSHRGGQHIRNEQFF.